The following is a T cell receptor beta chain sequence with its context. The junction does not match germline at one end; this may be a read error. The data stem from a study of blood T cell repertoires in COVID-19. The overall study: Italy, Spain and the United States were the sources of the convalescent and acute COVID-19 samples.

The CDR3 has 15 amino acids. TCRdb's copy holds only in-frame clones and misses some; the assay was immunoSEQ multiplex PCR. Seen here are roughly 190,000 clones, roughly four fifths observed once, and the top ten hold approximately 2.5%. The receptor's source is a human donor with acute or convalescent COVID-19. The donor label of this sample is uncertain. The sequenced sample was peripheral blood. The rearrangement links TRBV23-1 to TRBJ2-5; TRBD2 aligns across 12 bases. TRBV23-1 is given ORF status, its function remaining uncertain. CDR3 loop: CASSPWTSGVETQYF. In DNA form, the CDR3 reads TGCGCCAGCAGTCCGTGGACTAGCGGGGTAGAGACTCAGTACTTC.